This record covers a single TCR beta chain. The library came from three nested PCR rounds adapted from ARM-PCR protocols. MiXCR, applied by TCRdb to the multiplex PCR reads, yields one record per CDR3 protein. The sample records about 200,000 distinct CDR3 sequences, 70% to 75% being singletons. This sample stems from a study of tumor and adjacent non-tumor tissue in lung cancer. Trimming stripped 2 bases from V and 6 bases from J, with 12 bases between. Germline CDR1 and CDR2: SGHRS and YFSETQ. The CDR3 is made up of 13 amino acids. No cell sorting was done before RNA was extracted from the tissue. The chain combines TRBV5-1 with TRBJ2-7, with D possibly being TRBD1 or TRBD2 (6 bases each). Sequenced: lung tumor tissue. This TCR was recovered from a man aged 60 to 75 with non-small cell lung cancer. The CDR3 protein is CASSFRGDLEQYF. The CDR3 nucleotides are TGCGCCAGCAGCTTTAGGGGGGACCTCGAGCAGTACTTC.